The 5 T cell receptor beta chains reported below all come from one sample, sequenced in a study of blood T cell repertoires in COVID-19. This table comes from immunoSEQ multiplex PCR, and its TCRdb copy is limited to in-frame clones, with some not included. Altogether some 150,000 clones are present, about four fifths being singletons, with the ten largest covering roughly 8.6%. Source material: peripheral blood. All receptors come from an elderly woman in a cohort sampled during active or convalescent COVID-19.

The J gene is TRBJ1-4, the V gene TRBV21-1; TRBD1, the D gene given by the table, was not confirmed from the DNA. TRBV21-1 is listed as a pseudogene. The CDR3 extends over 15 amino acids. This CDR3 reads CASSKEGLFDEKLFF. The CDR3 bases are TGTGCCAGCAGCAAAGAGGGGCTTTTTGATGAAAAACTGTTTTTT.

The J gene is TRBJ2-1, the V gene TRBV6-2 or TRBV6-3, with D unresolved. Deletions cut 0 bases from V and 13 bases from J, with 13 bases between. Germline CDR1 MNHEY, CDR2 SVGEGT. There are 13 residues in the CDR3. The CDR3 nucleotides read TGTGCCAGCAGTTACTCGATTCGTGGAGACCAGTTCTTC. Translated: CASSYSIRGDQFF.

The CDR3 protein is CASSRTGQPDQETQYF. In DNA form, the CDR3 reads TGTGCCAGCAGTAGGACTGGACAGCCTGACCAAGAGACCCAGTACTTC. The chain links TRBV7-9 to TRBJ2-5, with a tentative D call TRBD1 (6 bases). The V gene's germline CDR1 is SEHNR and CDR2 FQNEAQ (reference sequence). The V end lost 6 bases, the J end lost 0 bases, and 17 bases lay between the germline ends. This CDR3 has 16 amino acids.

The V call is TRBV18, the J call TRBJ1-4; tentatively, D is TRBD1 (5 bases). The CDR3 loop spans 14 amino acids. Germline CDR1 and CDR2: KGHSH and LQKENI. V lost 3 bases, J lost 4 bases, and 9 bases lay in between. Written as DNA, the CDR3 is TGTGCCAGCTCACCGAATCAGGGTAATGAAAAACTGTTTTTT. Protein sequence: CASSPNQGNEKLFF.

This chain connects TRBV5-4 to TRBJ2-3, with 7 bases fitting TRBD2. Germline-derived CDR1 and CDR2 are SGHNT and YYREEE (reference sequence). V shed 2 bases and J 5 bases; nucleotides not matched to a gene: 11. The CDR3 is made up of 16 amino acids. CDR3 sequence (DNA): TGTGCCAGCAGCTTTCCCGAGGGAGGGAGAGGAGATACGCAGTATTTT. Translating it yields CASSFPEGGRGDTQYF.